This TCR beta chain stems from a study of cytomegalovirus exposure and HLA in healthy donors. General study results and limits: Cytomegalovirus status was reportedly diagnosed by the classifier with high sensitivity and specificity. Specificity of three CMV-associated chains for CMV antigens was verified in vitro.

This clone was found a few times. The antigen remains unidentified. Looked up from germline, CDR1 is MGHRA and CDR2 is YSYEKL. The CDR3 loop spans 11 amino acids. The ends were cut back, 3 bases at V and 7 bases at J, with 6 bases in the middle. Produced via immunoSEQ multiplex PCR; TCRdb's table is partial and in-frame only. The sample has roughly 100,000 clones; around 87% are singletons. This TCR was sampled from a woman between 18 and 30 years old in good health and CMV-seropositive. The V call is TRBV4-1, the J call TRBJ1-1; D gene uncertain. The specimen was PBMCs. The CDR3 loop is CASSHLNEAFF. The CDR3 DNA reads TGCGCCAGCAGCCATCTAAATGAAGCTTTCTTT.